This TCR beta chain was captured in a study of human T cells and chemical hapten exposure. This clonotype was seen many times. Compared with germline, one end of the junction differs, possibly owing to a read error. TCRdb used MiXCR to reprocess the 5' RACE reads, holding one entry per CDR3 protein. The profile shows approximately 150,000 distinct CDR3 sequences, 3.5% to 5% of them singletons. This CDR3 has 12 amino acids. Germline V CDR1 and CDR2: GTSNPN, SVGIG (reference sequence). Unseparated into fractions, whole blood served as the source from which total RNA was extracted. V usage is TRBV30 and J usage is TRBJ1-1; 12 bases line up with TRBD1. This clonotype was sampled from a female donor in good health. Written as DNA, the CDR3 is TGTGCCTGGAGGGGACAGGGGGCTGAGGCTTTCTTT. The encoded protein is CAWRGQGAEAFF.